This TCR beta chain was profiled in a study of blood T cell repertoires in COVID-19. Across the whole study: The United States, Italy and Spain provided the acute and convalescent COVID-19 samples. PBMCs, B-cell-depleted T cells, or T cells were the source of the cDNA or gDNA that made up the material.

The junction had 8 bases not matched to a gene; V was cut back by 5 bases and J by 5 bases. Germline assignment: CDR1 SNHLY and CDR2 FYNNEI. There are 14 residues in the CDR3. How the authors handled the data: Counts of nucleated cells, estimated from reference gene primer amplification, were obtained. Only in-frame clones appear in the TCRdb table, and some are missing; sequencing was by immunoSEQ multiplex PCR. Clone size and the V and J calls come from that table; the DNA yielded D and trimming. The sample holds under 350,000 clones, roughly 91% seen once. This receptor was identified in a man aged 35 to 55 with acute or convalescent COVID-19. Sample: peripheral blood. The rearrangement links TRBV2 to TRBJ2-7; 8 nucleotides align to TRBD1. In DNA, the CDR3 is TGTGCCAGCAGTCGGACAGGGCAGAGGAACGAGCAGTACTTC. This sequence encodes CASSRTGQRNEQYF.